This entry is about one TCR beta chain. Replicate sorted-subset PCRs were loaded with 150 to 250 ng DNA, roughly 33,000 T cell genomes. Method: immunoSEQ multiplex PCR; TCRdb's copy keeps in-frame clones and lacks some. This table has just over 2,000,000 clones, roughly 96% appearing once. The CDR3 extends over 15 amino acids. CDR1 is SGHNT, CDR2 YYREEE, per germline (reference sequence). V dropped 4 bases and J dropped 7 bases, with 17 bases sitting between them. This sample is drawn from a study of shared clonotypes between healthy human individuals. The clonotype originates from a man between 18 and 35 years old in good health. The V call is TRBV5-4, the J call TRBJ1-4; maybe TRBD1 (5 bases). The material sequenced was naive CD4+ T cells sorted from blood. Subset described: CD45RA+ positively selected. Here the CDR3 DNA reads TGTGCCAGCAGCCCTTCGGGGGGGTACAGTGAAAAACTGTTTTTT. Amino acid sequence: CASSPSGGYSEKLFF.